A single sample is the source of the 14 T cell receptor beta chains below, sequenced in a study of T cell repertoires in cytomegalovirus infection (dated by TCRdb to between 2019 and 2020). Interpreted using the paper, the treatment or condition label stands for: in vitro stimulation with specific CMV peptide epitopes to enrich CMV-specific T cells. Sequencing took place on an Illumina HiSeq 1500. In-frame beta chains were kept once TCRdb had trimmed the public reads at Q25 with fastp and called clones with MiXCR. Every entry covers one CDR3 protein and lists the most common genes and DNA from its rows. The table for this sample lists 900,000 to 950,000 distinct CDR3 sequences; less than 35% of them were counted only once. The biggest ten clones account for over 13% of the sample. For these TCRs, the target antigens are not known. Material: cultured CD8+ T cells from PBMCs, obtained from culture after CMV antigen stimulation. These receptors all stem from a human donor in good health (CMV status not recorded). Some clones in this sample may be carry-over from other donors' samples.

This rearrangement joins TRBV7-6 to TRBJ2-1, with TRBD2 matching 12 bases. The CDR3 has 17 amino acids. Unmatched junction bases numbered 8, after V lost 3 bases and J lost 5 bases. Germline V gene sequence: CDR1 SGHVS, CDR2 FNYEAQ. In nucleotides, the CDR3 is TGTGCCAGCAGCTTGCTAGCGGGGGGGCCGTATGACAATGAGCAGTTCTTC. Translation: CASSLLAGGPYDNEQFF.

This clonotype was seen many times. The chain has TRBV12-3 or TRBV12-4 and TRBJ1-2; 8 bases are a match to TRBD1. This CDR3 spans 14 amino acids. Unmatched junction bases numbered 7, after V lost 2 bases and J lost 8 bases. CDR3 loop: CASSLSPRGLGYTF. CDR3 in DNA: TGTGCCAGCAGTTTATCACCCAGGGGGCTAGGCTACACCTTC.

The CDR3: CASSPRTGGTSPNTGELFF. For the CDR3, the DNA is TGTGCCAGCAGTCCTAGGACAGGGGGCACCAGTCCGAACACCGGGGAGCTGTTTTTT. The rearrangement uses TRBV12-3 or TRBV12-4 and TRBJ2-2; 11 positions match TRBD1. V dropped 5 bases and J dropped 0; count of bases not matched to a gene: 11. The CDR3 has 19 amino acids.

CDR3 region: CASSLTGYKNGYTF. CDR3 sequence (DNA): TGTGCCAGCTCCCTGACAGGGTATAAAAATGGCTACACCTTC. This chain joins TRBV28 and TRBJ1-2; TRBD1 agrees at 7 bases. Germline CDR1 and CDR2: MDHEN and SYDVKM. The J segment lost 6 bases and the V segment lost 8 bases, leaving 12 bases of the junction unmatched. The CDR3 consists of 14 residues.

This clonotype was recorded a few times. The chain recombines TRBV19 with TRBJ2-7; TRBD1 aligns across 8 bases. This CDR3 has 13 amino acids. Unmatched junction bases numbered 2, after V lost 5 bases and J lost 2 bases. From germline, CDR1 is LNHDA and CDR2 SQIVND (reference sequence). CDR3 region: CASSVQGAYEQYF. DNA of the CDR3: TGTGCCAGTAGTGTACAGGGGGCCTACGAGCAGTACTTC.

In DNA form, the CDR3 reads TGTGCCACCAGCATTAACAGAGGCTCCTACAATGAGCAGTTCTTC. Translation gives CATSINRGSYNEQFF. The rearrangement links TRBV15 to TRBJ2-1, with D unresolved. In germline, CDR1 is LNHNV, CDR2 YYDKDF (reference sequence). The V gene lost 4 bases and the J gene lost 0 bases, with 10 bases spanning the gap. The CDR3 has 15 residues.

The gene calls are TRBV7-4 and TRBJ1-1; D not resolved. This CDR3 has 14 residues. The germline V and J ends were trimmed by 5 bases and 1 base, with 11 bases remaining between them. Germline CDR1 reads SGHVT; CDR2 reads SQSDAQ. The CDR3 region is CASSTAHRNTEAFF. CDR3 DNA sequence: TGTGCCAGCAGCACAGCACATAGGAACACTGAAGCTTTCTTT.

This clonotype has more than one count but fewer than ten. This chain links TRBV7-4 with TRBJ1-1; D unclear. V was clipped by 3 bases and J by 0 bases, with 8 bases between them. The CDR3 totals 14 residues. The germline gives CDR1 SGHVT, CDR2 SQSDAQ. In nucleotides, the CDR3 is TGTGCCAGCAGCTTCCCAGACGTGAACACTGAAGCTTTCTTT. It translates to CASSFPDVNTEAFF. Combining the CDR3 with reference TRBV7-4 and TRBJ1-1 gives the whole variable domain GAGVSQSPRYKVAKRGRDVALRCDSISGHVTLYWYRQTLGQGSEVLTYSQSDAQRDKSGRPSGRFSAERPERSVSTLKIQRTEQGDSAVYLCASSFPDVNTEAFFGQGTRLTVV.

In its sample, this clonotype was seen many times. The V call is TRBV10-2, the J call TRBJ1-1; D is perhaps TRBD1 (5 bases). Germline CDR1 and CDR2: WSHSY and SAAADI. Trimming took off 2 bases at V and 4 bases at J, with 11 bases between the two ends. The CDR3 has 14 amino acids. The CDR3 loop is CASSEPRQITEAFF. CDR3 nucleotide sequence: TGCGCCAGCAGTGAGCCCCGACAGATCACTGAAGCTTTCTTT.

A few counts support this clonotype. The V call is TRBV12-3 or TRBV12-4, the J call TRBJ1-1; a weak D match, TRBD1 (5 bases). The V end was cut by 0 bases, the J end by 14 bases, with 16 bases between. The CDR3 totals 13 residues. CDR3 nucleotides: TGTGCCAGCAGTTTAGCCTCTCGAAGGGGAGGCTTCTTT. This codes for CASSLASRRGGFF.

This clonotype was seen many times. The chain recombines TRBV7-6 with TRBJ2-7; 7 positions agree with TRBD2. J gave up 1 base and V 3 bases, and 3 bases lay outside the gene matches. This CDR3 has 14 amino acids. The germline gives CDR1 SGHVS, CDR2 FNYEAQ. CDR3 in amino acids: CASSFGGGSYEQYF. The CDR3 coding sequence is TGTGCCAGCAGCTTCGGGGGAGGGTCCTACGAGCAGTACTTC.

This clonotype has more than one count but fewer than ten. V gene TRBV15 combines with J gene TRBJ2-3; 12 nucleotides line up with TRBD2. Germline V gene lookup returns CDR1 LNHNV and CDR2 YYDKDF (reference sequence). The CDR3 runs to 17 residues. The V gene end was trimmed by 2 bases and the J gene end by 6 bases; junction bases not matched to a gene: 9. In DNA form, the CDR3 reads TGTGCCACCAGCAGAAAAATGACTAGCGGGGGAAGCGATACGCAGTATTTT. This sequence encodes CATSRKMTSGGSDTQYF. Filled out from reference TRBV15 and TRBJ2-3, the complete variable domain reads DAMVIQNPRYQVTQFGKPVTLSCSQTLNHNVMYWYQQKSSQAPKLLFHYYDKDFNNEADTPDNFQSRRPNTSFCFLDIRSPGLGDTAMYLCATSRKMTSGGSDTQYFGPGTRLTVL.

The J gene is TRBJ2-5, the V gene TRBV27; TRBD2 is a possible D gene (5 bases). V was clipped by 0 bases and J by 1 base, with 15 bases between them. CDR3 size: 17 residues. Germline loops: CDR1 MNHEY, CDR2 SMNVEV (reference sequence). The CDR3, as DNA: TGTGCCAGCAGTTTATCCTCGACTGTTCGGGGCCAAGAGACCCAGTACTTC. It codes for CASSLSSTVRGQETQYF.

The CDR3 bases are TGTGCCAGCAGTTATTACCCTAGCGGGGGGGCAGAATCCTACGAGCAGTACGTC. It yields the protein CASSYYPSGGAESYEQYV. This sequence joins TRBV6-1 and TRBJ2-7; 12 positions match TRBD2. The CDR3 has 18 amino acids. Germline assignment: CDR1 MNHNS and CDR2 SASEGT. Unmatched junction bases numbered 12, after V lost 5 bases and J lost 1 base.